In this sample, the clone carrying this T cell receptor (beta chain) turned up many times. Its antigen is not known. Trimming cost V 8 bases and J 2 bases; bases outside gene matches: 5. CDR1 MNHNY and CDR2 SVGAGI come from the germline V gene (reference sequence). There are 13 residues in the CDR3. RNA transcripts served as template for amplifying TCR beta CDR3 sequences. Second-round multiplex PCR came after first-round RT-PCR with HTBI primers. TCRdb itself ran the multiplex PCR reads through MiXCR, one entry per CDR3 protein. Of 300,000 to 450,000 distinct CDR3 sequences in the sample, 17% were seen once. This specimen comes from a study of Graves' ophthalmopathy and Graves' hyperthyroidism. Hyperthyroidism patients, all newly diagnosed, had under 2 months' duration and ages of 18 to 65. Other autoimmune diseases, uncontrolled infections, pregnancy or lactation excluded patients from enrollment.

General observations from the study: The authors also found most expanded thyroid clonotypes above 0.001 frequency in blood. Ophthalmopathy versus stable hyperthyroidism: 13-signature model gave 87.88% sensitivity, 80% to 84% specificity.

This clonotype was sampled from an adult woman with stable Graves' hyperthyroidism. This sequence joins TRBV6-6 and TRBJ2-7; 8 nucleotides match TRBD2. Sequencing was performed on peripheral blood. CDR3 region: CASFGGGAYEQYF. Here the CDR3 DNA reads TGTGCCAGCTTCGGGGGGGGAGCCTACGAGCAGTACTTC.